A single sample is the source of the 32 T cell receptor beta chains below, sequenced in a study of CD8+ T cells in alopecia areata. The treatment denotes: oral pan-JAK inhibitor, 5-10 mg twice daily. Isolated RNA was reverse transcribed into cDNA used as the sequencing template. The data were produced by immunoSEQ multiplex PCR, yet TCRdb's version contains in-frame clones alone and is incomplete. The data contain about 180,000 clones, 50% to 65% of them singletons. Sequences were derived from CD8+ T cells sorted from blood, sampled at week 24, from a patient treated with tofacitinib. The receptors originated from a human donor with alopecia areata.

The J gene is TRBJ2-7, the V gene TRBV4-3, with 7 bases matching TRBD1. This CDR3 comprises 15 residues. V lost 0 bases, J lost 4 bases, and 6 bases stayed unmatched. Germline V gene sequence: CDR1 LGHNA, CDR2 YSLEER. The CDR3 sequence: CASSQDRQGAYEQYF. CDR3 DNA: TGCGCCAGCAGCCAAGATAGACAGGGCGCTTACGAGCAGTACTTC.

The chain recombines TRBV30 with TRBJ1-1, with D possibly matching TRBD1 (5 bases). Trimming pared 3 bases from V and 7 bases from J, leaving 15 bases between. In germline, CDR1 is GTSNPN, CDR2 SVGIG (reference sequence). The CDR3 totals 13 residues. CDR3 DNA: TGTGCCTGGAGCGCAGGCGGGACTGATGAAGCTTTCTTT. It is translated as CAWSAGGTDEAFF.

The J gene is TRBJ2-2, the V gene TRBV29-1, with D possibly being TRBD1 (5 bases). The V gene lost 6 bases and the J gene lost 3 bases, with 8 bases spanning the gap. The CDR3 contains 12 residues. CDR1 and CDR2 from the germline V gene are SQVTM and ANQGSEA. Written as DNA, the CDR3 is TGCAGCGTCATCAGGGACACCGGGGAGCTGTTTTTT. It translates to CSVIRDTGELFF.

The DNA for the CDR3 is TGTGCTAGTGCCTTAGATACGCAGTATTTT. It is translated as CASALDTQYF. This chain connects TRBV12-5 to TRBJ2-3; no reliable D call. Germline-derived CDR1 and CDR2 are LGHNT and FRNRAP. The CDR3 is 10 residues long. V was cut by 7 bases and J by 5 bases, with 4 bases left in between.

This chain joins TRBV11-3 and TRBJ2-5; D possibly matches TRBD1 or TRBD2 (6 bases each). Trimming left V 4 bases short and J 5 bases short, with 17 bases between. The CDR3 loop spans 15 amino acids. Per germline, CDR1 SGHNT and CDR2 YENEEA. The CDR3 nucleotides read TGTGCCAGCAGCTGGAGGGTGCAGGGGTGGGAGACCCAGTACTTC. The encoded protein is CASSWRVQGWETQYF.

This clone appeared once. The chain uses TRBV14 and TRBJ1-1, with D perhaps TRBD1 (6 bases). Germline V gene lookup returns CDR1 SGHDN and CDR2 FVKESK. Trimming took 5 bases from V and 5 from J, leaving 12 bases between them. CDR3 length: 13 amino acids. The CDR3 loop is CASSANQGTEAFF. CDR3 bases: TGTGCCAGCAGCGCAAATCAGGGGACTGAAGCTTTCTTT. Supplemented by reference TRBV14 and TRBJ1-1, the full variable domain reads EAGVTQFPSHSVIEKGQTVTLRCDPISGHDNLYWYRRVMGKEIKFLLHFVKESKQDESGMPNNRFLAERTGGTYSTLKVQPAELEDSGVYFCASSANQGTEAFFGQGTRLTVV.

The table lists this clone with a few counts. J is TRBJ2-5 and V is TRBV11-2; 10 bases align to TRBD1. V gave up 5 bases and J gave up 1 base; unmatched junction bases: 1. The CDR3 loop spans 14 amino acids. Germline V CDR1 and CDR2: SGHAT, FQNNGV. The CDR3 protein is CASSRDRGQETQYF. The CDR3 DNA follows: TGTGCCAGCAGCCGGGACAGGGGCCAAGAGACCCAGTACTTC.

V is TRBV5-6 and J is TRBJ1-2; no clear D. The V end lost 1 base, the J end lost 11 bases, and 12 bases lay between the germline ends. Germline loops: CDR1 SGHDT, CDR2 YYEEEE. The CDR3 runs 12 residues. DNA for the CDR3: TGTGCCAGCAGCTTGATGGGCTCCGGGTACACCTTC. Its translation: CASSLMGSGYTF.

This chain joins TRBV25-1 and TRBJ2-2, with 11 bases matching TRBD2. CDR1 is MGHDK and CDR2 is SYGVNS in the germline V gene. Trimming cost V 6 bases and J 8 bases; bases outside gene matches: 14. The CDR3 covers 17 residues. CDR3 DNA sequence: TGTGCCAGCAGGCGACTCCTAGCGGGGGGACTCCAGGGGGAGCTGTTTTTT. Protein: CASRRLLAGGLQGELFF.

This clone was found a few times. The chain recombines TRBV27 with TRBJ2-3, with D unresolved. This CDR3 has 16 residues. The germline V and J ends were trimmed by 1 base and 0 bases, with 11 bases remaining between them. Germline V gives CDR1 MNHEY, CDR2 SMNVEV (reference sequence). CDR3: CASSLWASSSTDTQYF. The CDR3 DNA reads TGTGCCAGCAGTTTATGGGCGAGCTCCAGCACAGATACGCAGTATTTT.

V and J are TRBV15 and TRBJ2-5, with TRBD2 as a possible D gene (6 bases). The V end lost 3 bases, the J end lost 2 bases, and 16 bases lay between the germline ends. This CDR3 spans 16 amino acids. In germline, CDR1 is LNHNV, CDR2 YYDKDF (reference sequence). The CDR3 coding sequence is TGTGCCACCAGCAGCCTAGGAGGGGTGGAACAAGAGACCCAGTACTTC. Its protein is CATSSLGGVEQETQYF.

The CDR3 is CASSFPGHTNTGELFF. The CDR3 coding sequence is TGTGCCAGCAGCTTCCCGGGACATACGAACACCGGGGAGCTGTTTTTT. This chain connects TRBV7-9 to TRBJ2-2, with D possibly TRBD1 on 6 matching bases. The germline V gene encodes CDR1 SEHNR and CDR2 FQNEAQ (reference sequence). V lost 3 bases and J 0 bases, leaving 11 bases between the germline ends. There are 16 residues in the CDR3.

The chain recombines TRBV19 with TRBJ1-1; no definite D call. V gave up 6 bases and J gave up 4 bases, with 12 bases separating them. The length of the CDR3 is 13 residues. CDR1 is LNHDA and CDR2 is SQIVND in the germline V gene (reference sequence). The CDR3 region is CASSLSGITEAFF. CDR3 bases: TGTGCCAGTAGCCTTTCGGGGATCACTGAAGCTTTCTTT.

This clone occurred once. J is TRBJ2-4 and V is TRBV7-2; TRBD1 matches at 8 bases. Germline V gives CDR1 SGHTA, CDR2 FQGNSA. Trimming at V came to 5 bases and at J to 6 bases, leaving 9 bases not matched to a gene. The length of the CDR3 is 15 residues. The CDR3 DNA sequence: TGTGCCAGCAGCCCGGCAGGGGGCATTGGAAACATTCAGTACTTC. Translated, it gives CASSPAGGIGNIQYF.

This clone was picked up one time. This chain links TRBV30 with TRBJ2-2; maybe TRBD1 (6 bases). Germline CDR1 GTSNPN, CDR2 SVGIG (reference sequence). V was cut by 4 bases and J by 3 bases, with 12 bases left in between. This CDR3 is 14 amino acids long. CDR3 sequence: CAWTPPGDTGELFF. The CDR3 nucleotides read TGTGCCTGGACCCCGCCAGGGGACACCGGGGAGCTGTTTTTT.

This clone was observed a handful of times. The V gene is TRBV19, the J gene TRBJ1-5; 7 bases line up with TRBD1. CDR3 size: 15 residues. The germline gives CDR1 LNHDA, CDR2 SQIVND (reference sequence). V gave up 7 bases and J gave up 1 base; unmatched junction bases: 7. The DNA of the CDR3 is TGTGCCAGTACCGTCCAGGGGGGCAGCAATCAGCCCCAGCATTTT. This codes for CASTVQGGSNQPQHF.

This clone was counted a few times. The gene calls are TRBV19 and TRBJ1-1; maybe TRBD1 (5 bases). Germline loops: CDR1 LNHDA, CDR2 SQIVND (reference sequence). Trimming stripped 4 bases from V and 1 base from J, with 7 bases between. This CDR3 spans 13 amino acids. This chain's CDR3 is CASSTGTNTEAFF. The CDR3 DNA follows: TGTGCCAGTAGTACGGGGACGAACACTGAAGCTTTCTTT.

The rearrangement uses TRBV11-2 and TRBJ2-5; 7 bases line up with TRBD2. The V gene's germline CDR1 is SGHAT and CDR2 FQNNGV. This CDR3 spans 16 amino acids. J lost 5 bases, V lost 0 bases, and 9 bases had no gene match. The DNA for the CDR3 is TGTGCCAGCAGCTTAGAATCTAGCGGCGTATGGGAGACCCAGTACTTC. It is translated as CASSLESSGVWETQYF. The whole variable domain, filled in from reference TRBV11-2 and TRBJ2-5, reads EAGVAQSPRYKIIEKRQSVAFWCNPISGHATLYWYQQILGQGPKLLIQFQNNGVVDDSQLPKDRFSAERLKGVDSTLKIQPAKLEDSAVYLCASSLESSGVWETQYFGPGTRLLVL.

This clone was detected a few times. This sequence joins TRBV6-1 and TRBJ2-1; either TRBD1 or TRBD2 may fit D (5 bases each). CDR3 length equals 16 residues. Deletions cut 4 bases from V and 1 base from J, with 14 bases between. Per germline, CDR1 MNHNS and CDR2 SASEGT. CDR3 protein: CASSAKGPRSYNEQFF. DNA for the CDR3: TGTGCCAGCAGTGCCAAGGGACCCCGGTCCTACAATGAGCAGTTCTTC.

The V and J genes are TRBV10-3 and TRBJ2-7, with no clear D. The CDR3 is 17 amino acids. From germline, CDR1 is ENHRY and CDR2 SYGVKD. Trimming took 4 bases from V and 0 from J, leaving 19 bases between them. The CDR3 sequence is CAISGSSFSDPSYEQYF. CDR3 bases: TGTGCCATCAGTGGGTCTTCGTTCTCGGACCCCTCCTACGAGCAGTACTTC.

The chain combines TRBV7-9 with TRBJ1-2; 7 bases agree with TRBD1. The germline V gene encodes CDR1 SEHNR and CDR2 FQNEAQ (reference sequence). Trimming removed 5 bases from V and 2 bases from J; junction bases left unmatched: 8. This CDR3 spans 15 amino acids. The CDR3: CASSKTGRLNYGYTF. The CDR3, as DNA: TGTGCCAGCAGCAAGACAGGGCGGTTGAACTATGGCTACACCTTC.

This clone was detected only a few times. Other DNA sequences in the sample encode the same CDR3. J is TRBJ1-2 and V is TRBV29-1; 8 nucleotides align to TRBD1. The CDR3 totals 16 residues. V shed 1 base, J shed 2 bases, and the junction held 9 bases outside the gene matches. Germline-derived CDR1 and CDR2 are SQVTM and ANQGSEA. The CDR3 DNA is TGCAGCGTTGAAGGGCTGGAGGGACAGGAGAACTATGGCTACACCTTC. It yields the protein CSVEGLEGQENYGYTF.

The rearrangement uses TRBV29-1 and TRBJ1-2; D is unresolved. The length of the CDR3 is 14 residues. Deletions cut 7 bases from V and 1 base from J, with 16 bases between. Per the germline V gene, CDR1 is SQVTM and CDR2 is ANQGSEA. CDR3 bases: TGCAGCGCAATAGTTGTGGAGAATAACTATGGCTACACCTTC. Translated: CSAIVVENNYGYTF. Supplemented by reference TRBV29-1 and TRBJ1-2, the full variable domain reads SAVISQKPSRDICQRGTSLTIQCQVDSQVTMMFWYRQQPGQSLTLIATANQGSEATYESGFVIDKFPISRPNLTFSTLTVSNMSPEDSSIYLCSAIVVENNYGYTFGSGTRLTVV.

This rearrangement joins TRBV15 to TRBJ2-5, with D uncertain. Germline CDR1 and CDR2: LNHNV and YYDKDF (reference sequence). Trimming removed 1 base at V and 2 bases at J, with 8 bases between. CDR3 length equals 14 residues. CDR3 amino acids: CATSRGLEQETQYF. CDR3 nucleotide sequence: TGTGCCACCAGCAGAGGACTGGAGCAAGAGACCCAGTACTTC.

This clone was observed a few times. The V call is TRBV21-1, the J call TRBJ2-1. TRBV21-1 is marked as a pseudogene. The CDR3 consists of 16 residues. The CDR3 DNA is TGTGCCAGCAGCAAAGGTAGGGTTCGGTCCTACAATGAGCAGTTCTTC. This gives the protein CASSKGRVRSYNEQFF.

This clone appeared a few times. The chain employs TRBV30 and TRBJ2-1; 9 bases are shared with TRBD2. After removal of 2 bases from V and 8 bases from J, the junction contained 7 bases not matched to a gene. The CDR3 runs 14 residues. The germline V gene encodes CDR1 GTSNPN and CDR2 SVGIG (reference sequence). CDR3 loop: CAWSFRGLAHEQFF. CDR3 coding DNA: TGTGCCTGGAGTTTCCGGGGACTAGCCCATGAGCAGTTCTTC.

The chain uses TRBV5-1 and TRBJ1-2; 9 nucleotides align to TRBD1. The CDR3 is made up of 12 amino acids. In germline, CDR1 is SGHRS, CDR2 YFSETQ. J was trimmed by 8 bases and V by 4 bases; bases with no gene match: 3. CDR3 protein: CASSPTGGGYTF. The CDR3, as DNA: TGCGCCAGCAGCCCAACAGGGGGCGGCTACACCTTC.

This chain links TRBV6-1 with TRBJ1-1; no definite D call. This CDR3 spans 11 amino acids. The ends were cut back, 4 bases at V and 11 bases at J, with 11 bases in the middle. Germline V gene data show CDR1 as MNHNS and CDR2 as SASEGT. CDR3 DNA: TGTGCCAGCAGTGGGGAAGGGAAGGCTTTCTTT. Translation gives CASSGEGKAFF.

The CDR3: CAWSLDPWEGAEAFF. The CDR3 region has the DNA TGTGCCTGGTCCTTAGATCCGTGGGAGGGGGCCGAAGCTTTCTTT. The chain employs TRBV30 and TRBJ1-1; TRBD1 agrees at 7 bases. Germline loops: CDR1 GTSNPN, CDR2 SVGIG (reference sequence). V shed 5 bases and J 8 bases; nucleotides not matched to a gene: 17. CDR3 length: 15 residues.

The chain's CDR3 is CSVMDRGRSEQYF. The CDR3 DNA follows: TGCAGCGTTATGGACAGGGGTAGATCTGAGCAGTACTTC. The V call is TRBV29-1, the J call TRBJ2-7; TRBD1 agrees at 9 bases. Trimming at V came to 5 bases and at J to 7 bases, leaving 9 bases not matched to a gene. The CDR3 length is 13 residues. The V gene's germline CDR1 is SQVTM and CDR2 ANQGSEA.

This clone appeared a few times. This chain joins TRBV5-5 and TRBJ2-3; 8 nucleotides match TRBD2. The germline V gene has CDR1 SGHKS and CDR2 YYEKEE (reference sequence). The V segment lost 3 bases and the J segment 5 bases; nucleotides outside the gene matches: 11. CDR3 length: 16 amino acids. CDR3 sequence (DNA): TGTGCCAGCAGCTCGAGGACTAGCCTCGTCGGAGATACGCAGTATTTT. As protein: CASSSRTSLVGDTQYF.

In its sample, this clone was seen a few times. The chain employs TRBV28 and TRBJ2-3; possible D gene TRBD2, 5 bases. The germline CDR1 and CDR2 sequences are MDHEN and SYDVKM. Trimming stripped 7 bases from V and 4 bases from J, with 12 bases between. The CDR3 totals 13 residues. Here the CDR3 DNA reads TGTGCCAGCACCCCCCGGGGTGCAGATACGCAGTATTTT. Encoded protein: CASTPRGADTQYF.